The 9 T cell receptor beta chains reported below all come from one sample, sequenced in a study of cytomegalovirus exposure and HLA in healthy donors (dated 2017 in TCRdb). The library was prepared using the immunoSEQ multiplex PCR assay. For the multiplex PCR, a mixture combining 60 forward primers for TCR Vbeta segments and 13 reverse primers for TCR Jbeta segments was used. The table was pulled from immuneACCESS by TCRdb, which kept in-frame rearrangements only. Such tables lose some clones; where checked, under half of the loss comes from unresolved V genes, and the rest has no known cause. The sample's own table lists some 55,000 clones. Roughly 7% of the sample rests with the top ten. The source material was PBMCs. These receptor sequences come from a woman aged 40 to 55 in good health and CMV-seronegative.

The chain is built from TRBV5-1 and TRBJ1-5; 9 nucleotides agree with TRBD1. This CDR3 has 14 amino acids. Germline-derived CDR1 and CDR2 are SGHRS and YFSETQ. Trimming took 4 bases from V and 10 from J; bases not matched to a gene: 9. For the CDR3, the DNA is TGCGCCAGCAGCCCGGGACAGGGTGGGGGTCCCCAGCATTTT. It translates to CASSPGQGGGPQHF.

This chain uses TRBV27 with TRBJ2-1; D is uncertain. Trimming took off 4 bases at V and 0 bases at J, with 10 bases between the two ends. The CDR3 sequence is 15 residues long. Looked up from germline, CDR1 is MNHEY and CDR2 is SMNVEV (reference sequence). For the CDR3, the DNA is TGTGCCAGCAGTTCTCGGGTCCGCTCCTACAATGAGCAGTTCTTC. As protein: CASSSRVRSYNEQFF.

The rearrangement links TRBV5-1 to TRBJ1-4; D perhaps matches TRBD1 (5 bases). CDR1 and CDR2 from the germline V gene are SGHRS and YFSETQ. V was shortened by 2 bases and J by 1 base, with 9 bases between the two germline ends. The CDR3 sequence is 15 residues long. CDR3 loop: CASSFQGRTNEKLFF. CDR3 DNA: TGCGCCAGCAGCTTTCAGGGAAGAACTAATGAAAAACTGTTTTTT.

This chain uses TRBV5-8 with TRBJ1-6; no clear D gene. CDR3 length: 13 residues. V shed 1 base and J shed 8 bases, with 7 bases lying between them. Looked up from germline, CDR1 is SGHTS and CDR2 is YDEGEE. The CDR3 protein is CASSLFRDSPLHF. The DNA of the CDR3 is TGTGCCAGCAGCTTGTTCCGGGATTCACCCCTCCACTTT.

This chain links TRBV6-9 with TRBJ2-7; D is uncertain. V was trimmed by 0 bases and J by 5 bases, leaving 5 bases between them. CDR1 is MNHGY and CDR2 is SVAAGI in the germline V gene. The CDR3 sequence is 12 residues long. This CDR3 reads CASSYSLDEQYF. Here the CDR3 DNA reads TGTGCCAGCAGTTATTCTCTCGACGAGCAGTACTTC.

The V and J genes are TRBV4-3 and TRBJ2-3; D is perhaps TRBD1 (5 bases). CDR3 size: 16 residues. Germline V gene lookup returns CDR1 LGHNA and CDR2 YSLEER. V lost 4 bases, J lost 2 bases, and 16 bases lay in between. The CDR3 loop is CASSLQWGGLTDTQYF. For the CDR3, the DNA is TGCGCCAGCAGCCTCCAGTGGGGCGGTCTCACAGATACGCAGTATTTT.

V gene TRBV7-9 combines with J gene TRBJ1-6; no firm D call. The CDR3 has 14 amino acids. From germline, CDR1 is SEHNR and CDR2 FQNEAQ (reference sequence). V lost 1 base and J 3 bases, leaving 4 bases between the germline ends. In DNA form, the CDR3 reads TGTGCCAGCAGCTTAGATAGCTATAATTCACCCCTCCACTTT. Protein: CASSLDSYNSPLHF.

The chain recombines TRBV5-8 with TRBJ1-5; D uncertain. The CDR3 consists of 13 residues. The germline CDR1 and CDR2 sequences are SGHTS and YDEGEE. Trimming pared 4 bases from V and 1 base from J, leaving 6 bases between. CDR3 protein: CASSPGSNQPQHF. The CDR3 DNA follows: TGTGCCAGCAGCCCGGGGAGCAATCAGCCCCAGCATTTT.

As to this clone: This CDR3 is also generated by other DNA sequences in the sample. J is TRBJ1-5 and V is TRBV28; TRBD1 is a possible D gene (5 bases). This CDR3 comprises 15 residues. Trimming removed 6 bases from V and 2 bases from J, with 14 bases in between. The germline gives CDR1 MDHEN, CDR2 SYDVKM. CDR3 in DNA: TGTGCCAGCAGCCGCACGGGGGGGGGCAATCAGCCCCAGCATTTT. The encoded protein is CASSRTGGGNQPQHF.